The 17 T cell receptor beta chains listed next were all sequenced from one sample in a study of T cells in Graves' hyperthyroidism and ophthalmopathy. RNA transcripts provided the source from which TCR beta CDR3 regions were amplified. First-round RT-PCR of the TCR CDR3 relied on the HTBI primer set. Using its own MiXCR run on the multiplex PCR reads, TCRdb lists one record per CDR3 protein. The repertoire includes about 840,000 distinct CDR3 sequences, 38% of them detected once, and 7.5% to 9.5% sits in the top ten. Input material: blood. The receptors stem from a man between 18 and 29 years old with Graves' hyperthyroidism.

Notes on this clonotype: Germline and junction disagree at one end, which may indicate a read error. The chain is built from TRBV2 and TRBJ2-2, with 8 bases matching TRBD2. CDR1 SNHLY and CDR2 FYNNEI come from the germline V gene. The CDR3 totals 16 residues. The DNA for the CDR3 is TGCGCCAGCAGCGTCGACGGGAGGGCCGGAACCGGGGAGCTGTTTTTT. Its protein product is CASSVDGRAGTGELFF.

The CDR3 sequence is CASSPLWGQMSTEAFF. The CDR3 coding sequence is TGTGCCAGCAGCCCTCTATGGGGACAGATGAGCACTGAAGCTTTCTTT. The J gene is TRBJ1-1, the V gene TRBV7-9, with 7 bases lining up with TRBD1. Germline values: CDR1 SEHNR, CDR2 FQNEAQ (reference sequence). V trimming: 5 bases; J trimming: 4 bases; junction bases outside the gene matches: 13. The CDR3 has 16 residues.

This clonotype was detected many times. The J gene is TRBJ1-3, the V gene TRBV29-1; D gene unclear. The ends were cut back, 2 bases at V and 2 bases at J, with 10 bases in the middle. The germline CDR1 and CDR2 sequences are SQVTM and ANQGSEA. CDR3 length: 14 residues. CDR3 coding DNA: TGCAGCGTTGAAAAATGGAGTCCTGGAAACACCATATATTTT. It is translated as CSVEKWSPGNTIYF.

This clonotype came up a few times. The chain employs TRBV12-3 or TRBV12-4 and TRBJ2-2; no firm D call. V dropped 6 bases and J dropped 7 bases, with 12 bases sitting between them. The CDR3 spans 13 residues. The CDR3 bases are TGTGCCAGCAGGCCCGGGTCGGGCGGGGAGCTGTTTTTT. This sequence encodes CASRPGSGGELFF.

V usage is TRBV19 and J usage is TRBJ2-7, with D perhaps TRBD2 (6 bases). The CDR3 is 13 residues long. V was pared by 6 bases and J by 2 bases, with 11 bases between. Germline CDR1 is LNHDA and CDR2 is SQIVND (reference sequence). The CDR3 nucleotides read TGTGCCAGTAGATCGACGGGGGCCTACGAGCAGTACTTC. Protein product: CASRSTGAYEQYF.

The chain links TRBV7-9 to TRBJ2-7; unclear D gene. V was pared by 1 base and J by 6 bases, with 13 bases between. Germline-derived CDR1 and CDR2 are SEHNR and FQNEAQ (reference sequence). The CDR3 loop spans 14 amino acids. The CDR3 region is CASSLGSTASEQYF. As DNA, the CDR3 is TGTGCCAGCAGCTTAGGATCTACTGCCTCCGAGCAGTACTTC. The full variable domain, rest sourced from reference TRBV7-9 and TRBJ2-7, is DTGVSQNPRHKITKRGQNVTFRCDPISEHNRLYWYRQTLGQGPEFLTYFQNEAQLEKSRLLSDRFSAERPKGSFSTLEIQRTEQGDSAMYLCASSLGSTASEQYFGPGTRLTVT.

V and J are TRBV29-1 and TRBJ1-2; 10 nucleotides match TRBD1. CDR1 and CDR2 (germline): SQVTM, ANQGSEA. J lost 2 bases, V lost 4 bases, and 4 bases had no gene match. The CDR3 length is 14 residues. CDR3 loop: CSVATGQGNYGYTF. In DNA form, the CDR3 reads TGCAGCGTTGCTACGGGACAGGGGAACTATGGCTACACCTTC.

The CDR3 reads CASRLNPLTNTEAFF. The CDR3 DNA follows: TGTGCCAGCCGTCTAAATCCACTTACCAACACTGAAGCTTTCTTT. This chain uses TRBV27 with TRBJ1-1; D gene unclear. The CDR3 has 15 amino acids. CDR1 MNHEY and CDR2 SMNVEV come from the germline V gene (reference sequence). With 8 bases removed from V and 2 bases from J, the gap between germline ends came to 18 bases.

The sample holds a few counts of this clonotype. The V and J genes are TRBV4-1 and TRBJ1-5; D is ambiguous. This CDR3 spans 17 amino acids. The V gene's germline CDR1 is MGHRA and CDR2 YSYEKL. Between the trimmed V and J ends, which lost 0 bases and 0 bases, there was a span of 12 bases. CDR3 protein: CASSQDWAAYSNQPQHF. The CDR3 DNA sequence: TGCGCCAGCAGCCAAGATTGGGCGGCCTATAGCAATCAGCCCCAGCATTTT.

This clonotype was seen only once. Given a much more abundant clone one base away, this may be a read error. V is TRBV20-1 and J is TRBJ2-5, with no clear D. The V end was cut by 5 bases, the J end by 0 bases, with 13 bases between. In germline, CDR1 is DFQATT, CDR2 SNEGSKA (reference sequence). The CDR3 covers 14 residues. The CDR3 DNA follows: TGCAGTGCTCCCCAAAAGGTGAACCAAGAGACCCAGTACTTC. Amino acids: CSAPQKVNQETQYF.

This clonotype was seen only a few times. The chain links TRBV10-3 to TRBJ2-7; 7 bases are shared with TRBD2. Germline loops: CDR1 ENHRY, CDR2 SYGVKD. After removal of 2 bases from V and 5 bases from J, the junction contained 9 bases not matched to a gene. The CDR3 spans 15 residues. CDR3 in amino acids: CAISERGRVWDEQYF. The CDR3 DNA is TGTGCCATCAGTGAGCGGGGGAGGGTATGGGACGAGCAGTACTTC.

The CDR3 DNA sequence: TGTGCCAGCAGCCCCCGACCCGGGACAGGGAATCAGCCCCAGCATTTT. Amino acid sequence: CASSPRPGTGNQPQHF. V and J are TRBV10-3 and TRBJ1-5; TRBD1 agrees at 9 bases. The CDR3 has 16 residues. V shed 10 bases, J shed 4 bases, and the junction held 14 bases outside the gene matches. The germline CDR1 and CDR2 sequences are ENHRY and SYGVKD.

This clonotype was recorded at least ten times. This chain joins TRBV19 and TRBJ1-5; D gene unclear. Germline CDR1 and CDR2: LNHDA and SQIVND (reference sequence). The CDR3 runs to 13 residues. The V end lost 5 bases, the J end lost 3 bases, and 8 bases lay between the germline ends. In DNA form, the CDR3 reads TGTGCCAGTAGTGAGGGCTACAATCAGCCCCAGCATTTT. The encoded protein is CASSEGYNQPQHF.

This clonotype was seen ten or more times. The chain carries TRBV7-6 and TRBJ2-7; 8 bases match TRBD1. This CDR3 has 15 residues. Germline V gene lookup returns CDR1 SGHVS and CDR2 FNYEAQ. The junction had 8 bases not matched to a gene; V was cut back by 3 bases and J by 4 bases. The CDR3 nucleotides are TGTGCCAGCAGCTTCGGCTACGGACAGGGTTACGAGCAGTACTTC. Translated, it gives CASSFGYGQGYEQYF.

The chain is built from TRBV11-1 and TRBJ1-6; D gene unclear. Germline CDR1 SGHAT, CDR2 FQDESV (reference sequence). The CDR3 is 16 residues long. Trimming stripped 5 bases from V and 6 bases from J, with 17 bases between. The CDR3 sequence: CASSHHSGRFNSPLHF. The DNA of the CDR3 is TGTGCCAGCAGCCACCATAGTGGAAGGTTTAATTCACCCCTCCACTTT.

This clonotype showed up many times. The chain employs TRBV19 and TRBJ1-6; D gene ambiguous. Deletions cut 7 bases from V and 7 bases from J, with 23 bases between. In germline, CDR1 is LNHDA, CDR2 SQIVND (reference sequence). The CDR3 sequence is 17 residues long. The CDR3 bases are TGTGCCAGTAACCCGCCGGGCGGCCCTGACCCGAATTCACCCCTCCACTTT. This translates into CASNPPGGPDPNSPLHF.

Many counts were recorded for this clonotype. The CDR3 here is CASSFGDRTAYEQYF. In DNA, the CDR3 is TGTGCCAGCAGCTTCGGCGACAGGACCGCCTACGAGCAGTACTTC. The chain uses TRBV7-8 and TRBJ2-7, with D perhaps matching TRBD1 (6 bases). With 3 bases removed from V and 2 bases from J, the gap between germline ends came to 14 bases. The CDR3 is made up of 15 amino acids. Germline lookup yields CDR1 SGHVS and CDR2 FQNEAQ.